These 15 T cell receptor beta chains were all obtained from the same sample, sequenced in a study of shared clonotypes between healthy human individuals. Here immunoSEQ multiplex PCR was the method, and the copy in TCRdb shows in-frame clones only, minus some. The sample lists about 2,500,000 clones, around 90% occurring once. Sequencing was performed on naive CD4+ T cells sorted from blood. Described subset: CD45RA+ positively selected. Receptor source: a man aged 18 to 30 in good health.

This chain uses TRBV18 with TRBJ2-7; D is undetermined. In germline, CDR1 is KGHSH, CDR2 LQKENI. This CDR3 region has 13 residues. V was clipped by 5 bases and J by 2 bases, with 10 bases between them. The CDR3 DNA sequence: TGTGCCAGCTCAATCGAACGCACCTACGAGCAGTACTTC. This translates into CASSIERTYEQYF.

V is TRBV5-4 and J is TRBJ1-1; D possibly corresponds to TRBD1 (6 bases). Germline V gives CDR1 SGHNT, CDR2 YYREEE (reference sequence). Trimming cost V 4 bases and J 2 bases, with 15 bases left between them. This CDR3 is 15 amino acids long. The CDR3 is CASSQGGGPNTEAFF. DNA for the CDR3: TGTGCCAGCAGCCAAGGGGGGGGGCCAAACACTGAAGCTTTCTTT. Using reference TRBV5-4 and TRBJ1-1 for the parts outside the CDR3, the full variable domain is ETGVTQSPTHLIKTRGQQVTLRCSSQSGHNTVSWYQQALGQGPQFIFQYYREEENGRGNFPPRFSGLQFPNYSSELNVNALELDDSALYLCASSQGGGPNTEAFFGQGTRLTVV.

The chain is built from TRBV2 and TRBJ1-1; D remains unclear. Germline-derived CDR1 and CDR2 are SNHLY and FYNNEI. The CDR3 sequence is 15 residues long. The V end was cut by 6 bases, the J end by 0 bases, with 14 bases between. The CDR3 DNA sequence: TGTGCCAGCAGAGAGGCACCAGTTATGAACACTGAAGCTTTCTTT. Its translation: CASREAPVMNTEAFF.

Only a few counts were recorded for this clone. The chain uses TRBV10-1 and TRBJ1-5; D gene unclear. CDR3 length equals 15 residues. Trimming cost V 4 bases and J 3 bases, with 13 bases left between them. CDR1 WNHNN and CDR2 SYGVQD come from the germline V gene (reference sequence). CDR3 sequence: CASSVRLKLNQPQHF. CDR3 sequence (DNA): TGCGCCAGCAGTGTTCGACTAAAACTCAATCAGCCCCAGCATTTT.

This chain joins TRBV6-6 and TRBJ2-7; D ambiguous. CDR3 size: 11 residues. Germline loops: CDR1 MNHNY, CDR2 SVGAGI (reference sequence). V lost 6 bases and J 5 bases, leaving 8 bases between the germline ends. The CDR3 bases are TGTGCCAGCAGAGATGACCACGAGCAGTACTTC. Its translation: CASRDDHEQYF.

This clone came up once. CDR3 in amino acids: CASSYSVSSYNSPLHF. DNA for the CDR3: TGTGCCAGCAGTTACTCTGTGAGCTCCTATAATTCACCCCTCCACTTT. V is TRBV6-6 and J is TRBJ1-6; D remains ambiguous. Germline CDR1 and CDR2: MNHNY and SVGAGI (reference sequence). The CDR3 sequence is 16 residues long. V gave up 0 bases and J gave up 0 bases, with 6 bases separating them.

The chain's CDR3 is CASSPPRGTSSYNEQFF. The CDR3 nucleotides are TGTGCCAGCTCACCACCGCGGGGGACTAGCTCGTACAATGAGCAGTTCTTC. The rearrangement uses TRBV18 and TRBJ2-1; 9 nucleotides align to TRBD2. Trimming removed 0 bases from V and 4 bases from J; junction bases left unmatched: 7. Germline V gives CDR1 KGHSH, CDR2 LQKENI. The CDR3 contains 17 residues.

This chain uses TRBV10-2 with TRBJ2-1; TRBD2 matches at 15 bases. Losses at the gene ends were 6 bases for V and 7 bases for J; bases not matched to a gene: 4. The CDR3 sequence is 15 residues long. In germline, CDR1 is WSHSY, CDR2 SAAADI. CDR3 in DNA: TGCGCCAGCAGACTCGGACTAGCGGGGGGGAATGAGCAGTTCTTC. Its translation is CASRLGLAGGNEQFF.

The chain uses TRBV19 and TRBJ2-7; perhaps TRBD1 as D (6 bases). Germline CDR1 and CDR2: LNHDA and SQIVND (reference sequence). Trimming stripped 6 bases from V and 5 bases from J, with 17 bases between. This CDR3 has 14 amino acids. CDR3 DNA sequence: TGTGCCAGTAGCCGACAGGCCGATTCGGACGAGCAGTACTTC. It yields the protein CASSRQADSDEQYF.

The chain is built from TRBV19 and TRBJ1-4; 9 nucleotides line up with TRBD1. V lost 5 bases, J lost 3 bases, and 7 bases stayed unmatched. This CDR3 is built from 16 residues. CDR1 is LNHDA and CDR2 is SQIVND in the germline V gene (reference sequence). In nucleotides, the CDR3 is TGTGCCAGTAGTCGACAGGGGGTGATGGCTAATGAAAAACTGTTTTTT. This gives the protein CASSRQGVMANEKLFF.

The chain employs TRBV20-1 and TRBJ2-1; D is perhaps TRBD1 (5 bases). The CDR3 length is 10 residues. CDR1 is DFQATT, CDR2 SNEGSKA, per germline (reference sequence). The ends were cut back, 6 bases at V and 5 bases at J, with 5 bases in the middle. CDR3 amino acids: CSAGHNEQFF. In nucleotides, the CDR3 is TGCAGTGCGGGGCACAATGAGCAGTTCTTC.

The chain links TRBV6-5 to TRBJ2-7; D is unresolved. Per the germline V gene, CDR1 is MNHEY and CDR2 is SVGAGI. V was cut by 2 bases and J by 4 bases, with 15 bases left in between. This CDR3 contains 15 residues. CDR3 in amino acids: CASSYGGQTSYEQYF. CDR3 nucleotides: TGTGCCAGCAGTTACGGTGGGCAGACGAGTTACGAGCAGTACTTC.

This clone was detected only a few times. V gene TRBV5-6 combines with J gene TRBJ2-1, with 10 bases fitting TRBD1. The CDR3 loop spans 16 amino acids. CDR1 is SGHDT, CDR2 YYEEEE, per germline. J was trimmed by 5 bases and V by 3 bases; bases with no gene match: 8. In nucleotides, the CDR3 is TGTGCCAGCAGCTCCCCGGGACAGGGGCTTCACAATGAGCAGTTCTTC. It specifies CASSSPGQGLHNEQFF.

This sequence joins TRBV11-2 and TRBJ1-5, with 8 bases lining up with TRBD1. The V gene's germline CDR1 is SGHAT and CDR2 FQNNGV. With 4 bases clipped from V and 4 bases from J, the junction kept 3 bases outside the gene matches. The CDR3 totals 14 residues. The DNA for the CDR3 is TGTGCCAGCAGCTCGACAGGGGCAAATCAGCCCCAGCATTTT. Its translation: CASSSTGANQPQHF.

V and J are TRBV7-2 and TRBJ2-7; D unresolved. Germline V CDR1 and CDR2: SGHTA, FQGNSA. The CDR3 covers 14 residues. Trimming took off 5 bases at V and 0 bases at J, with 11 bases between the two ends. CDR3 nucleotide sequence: TGTGCCAGCAGCCCGGAAGTATTCTCCTACGAGCAGTACTTC. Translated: CASSPEVFSYEQYF.